Following are 13 T cell receptor beta chains from one sample sequenced in a study of shared clonotypes between healthy human individuals. The data were produced by immunoSEQ multiplex PCR, yet TCRdb's version contains in-frame clones alone and is incomplete. The sample consists of some 700,000 clones, roughly 87% of them appearing once. Sequenced: memory CD8+ T cells from PBMCs. Subset of the sample: CD45RO+ cells pooled with CCR7-negative TemRA cells. These TCRs come from a man younger than 35 in good health. Some clones in this sample may be carry-over from other donors' samples.

The V gene is TRBV7-9, the J gene TRBJ2-1; D gene unclear. The CDR3 has 13 residues. Trimming removed 5 bases from V and 6 bases from J, with 11 bases in between. From germline, CDR1 is SEHNR and CDR2 FQNEAQ (reference sequence). CDR3 coding DNA: TGTGCCAGCAGCCCCACAAAGAGCAATGAGCAGTTCTTC. Protein product: CASSPTKSNEQFF.

This sequence joins TRBV7-9 and TRBJ2-7, with 7 bases lining up with TRBD2. The CDR3 is made up of 15 amino acids. Trimming cost V 4 bases and J 2 bases; bases outside gene matches: 8. Germline lookup yields CDR1 SEHNR and CDR2 FQNEAQ (reference sequence). The CDR3 bases are TGTGCCAGCAGCTCAGGACTAGTTGCGGCCTACGAGCAGTACTTC. It is translated as CASSSGLVAAYEQYF.

V and J are TRBV18 and TRBJ2-7, with D tentatively TRBD1 or TRBD2 (7 bases each). Germline assignment: CDR1 KGHSH and CDR2 LQKENI. This CDR3 has 16 amino acids. With 5 bases removed from V and 2 bases from J, the gap between germline ends came to 19 bases. The CDR3 region has the DNA TGTGCCAGCTCAGGGGGGGCCAAGGGGGCACCCTACGAGCAGTACTTC. Translated, it gives CASSGGAKGAPYEQYF. Full variable domain (missing parts from reference TRBV18 and TRBJ2-7): NAGVMQNPRHLVRRRGQEARLRCSPMKGHSHVYWYRQLPEEGLKFMVYLQKENIIDESGMPKERFSAEFPKEGPSILRIQQVVRGDSAAYFCASSGGAKGAPYEQYFGPGTRLTVT.

The chain has TRBV9 and TRBJ2-1; 9 positions agree with TRBD2. Trimming took 3 bases from V and 5 from J; bases not matched to a gene: 12. This CDR3 is 17 amino acids long. Germline CDR1 SGDLS, CDR2 YYNGEE. The CDR3 DNA reads as TGTGCCAGCAGCGAATATTTAGCGGGAGTTACGAACAATGAGCAGTTCTTC. It is translated as CASSEYLAGVTNNEQFF.

This clone was seen only once. The chain uses TRBV9 and TRBJ2-5, with D perhaps TRBD1 or TRBD2 (5 bases each). Trimming took off 0 bases at V and 10 bases at J, with 19 bases between the two ends. Germline V gene lookup returns CDR1 SGDLS and CDR2 YYNGEE. The CDR3 sequence is 15 residues long. The CDR3 DNA follows: TGTGCCAGCAGCGTAGGGGGGAAAGCCCCAGAGGACCAGTACTTC. Its protein is CASSVGGKAPEDQYF.

The chain is built from TRBV29-1 and TRBJ2-7; the D gene is possibly TRBD2 (5 bases). Germline CDR1 is SQVTM and CDR2 is ANQGSEA. CDR3 length: 13 amino acids. Trimming pared 4 bases from V and 2 bases from J, leaving 12 bases between. The CDR3 protein is CSVVGGSTYEQYF. CDR3 sequence (DNA): TGCAGCGTTGTCGGCGGGTCTACCTACGAGCAGTACTTC.

This chain links TRBV6-5 with TRBJ2-1, with D maybe TRBD2 (5 bases). The CDR3 extends over 15 amino acids. Germline V gives CDR1 MNHEY, CDR2 SVGAGI. Trimming cost V 4 bases and J 7 bases, with 17 bases left between them. This CDR3 is CASSSEAIINNEQFF. The DNA for the CDR3 is TGTGCCAGCAGTTCGGAGGCGATCATTAATAATGAGCAGTTCTTC.

This sequence joins TRBV28 and TRBJ1-5; 7 positions agree with TRBD1. The ends lost 6 bases at V and 11 bases at J; junction bases unmatched: 16. The CDR3 runs 15 residues. Germline values: CDR1 MDHEN, CDR2 SYDVKM. The CDR3 DNA reads as TGTGCCAGCAGAATCATCCGGGACAGCATGAGTACCCAGCATTTT. This encodes CASRIIRDSMSTQHF.

The genes are TRBV28 and TRBJ2-3; TRBD2 aligns across 7 bases. Germline values: CDR1 MDHEN, CDR2 SYDVKM. V shed 3 bases, J shed 7 bases, and the junction held 7 bases outside the gene matches. This CDR3 contains 14 residues. The CDR3 nucleotides read TGTGCCAGCAGTTTCCCCGGACTAGTGAATACGCAGTATTTT. This encodes CASSFPGLVNTQYF. The full variable domain, with the rest looked up from reference TRBV28 and TRBJ2-3, is DVKVTQSSRYLVKRTGEKVFLECVQDMDHENMFWYRQDPGLGLRLIYFSYDVKMKEKGDIPEGYSVSREKKERFSLILESASTNQTSMYLCASSFPGLVNTQYFGPGTRLTVL.

V gene TRBV4-2 combines with J gene TRBJ1-4, with unresolved D. Trimming removed 1 base at V and 5 bases at J, with 17 bases between. From germline, CDR1 is LGHNA and CDR2 YNFKEQ. CDR3 size: 17 residues. Here the CDR3 reads CASSQGALGRGNEKLFF. The DNA of the CDR3 is TGTGCCAGCAGCCAAGGGGCACTTGGGAGAGGCAATGAAAAACTGTTTTTT.

The rearrangement uses TRBV5-1 and TRBJ1-1; unclear D gene. V was pared by 1 base and J by 1 base, with 17 bases between. This CDR3 has 17 amino acids. Per germline, CDR1 SGHRS and CDR2 YFSETQ. CDR3 nucleotides: TGCGCCAGCAGCTTGTTACCAGTGTTAGGCGAGAACACTGAAGCTTTCTTT. As protein: CASSLLPVLGENTEAFF.

The V call is TRBV21-1, the J call TRBJ2-7; the table's TRBD1 call for D was not verified on the DNA. TRBV21-1 is an annotated pseudogene. The CDR3 is made up of 17 amino acids. Here the CDR3 reads CASSSRTGGSDSYEQYF. The CDR3 DNA reads TGTGCCAGCAGCTCCCGGACAGGGGGTTCGGACTCCTACGAGCAGTACTTC.

The chain has TRBV27 and TRBJ2-3; the D gene could be TRBD1 or TRBD2 (6 bases each). The germline V gene has CDR1 MNHEY and CDR2 SMNVEV (reference sequence). Trimming shortened V by 4 bases and J by 2 bases, and 7 bases separated the two germline ends. This CDR3 comprises 13 residues. The CDR3 region is CASSWGATDTQYF. CDR3 nucleotide sequence: TGTGCCAGCAGTTGGGGGGCCACAGATACGCAGTATTTT.